Listed below are T cell receptor beta chains from one sample, sequenced in a study of blood T cell repertoires in COVID-19. The data were produced by immunoSEQ multiplex PCR, yet TCRdb's version contains in-frame clones alone and is incomplete. The sample contains about 24,000 clones, 89% of which appear only once. The sequenced sample consisted of peripheral blood. The receptor set was obtained from a human donor in a cohort sampled during active COVID-19. Both conserved end residues are part of each CDR3. A D gene is named only where the DNA matches it firmly. Some rows mark clone size as missing; the rest say once, few, many or name a class of expanded clone.

CDR3 length	clone size	V gene	D gene	J gene	CDR3 DNA	CDR3 protein
13	-	TRBV12-3/TRBV12-4	-	TRBJ2-1	TGTGCCAGCAGTTTGGGGGGTGGCAATGAGCAGTTCTTC	CASSLGGGNEQFF
14	-	TRBV2	TRBD1	TRBJ1-2	TGTGCCAGCAGTGTAGGGACAGGGGAGGATGGCTACACCTTC	CASSVGTGEDGYTF
13	-	TRBV7-3	-	TRBJ1-4	TGTGCCAGCAGCTTTTGGGAGGCAGAAAAACTGTTTTTT	CASSFWEAEKLFF
16	-	TRBV10-3	TRBD2	TRBJ2-3	TGTGCCATCAGACGCTCCGCGGGAGGGCGCACAGATACGCAGTATTTT	CAIRRSAGGRTDTQYF
17	-	TRBV3-1/TRBV3-2	TRBD2	TRBJ2-3	TGTGCCAGCAGGGAAAGGGCTAGCGGGGGGGCGACAGATACGCAGTATTTT	CASRERASGGATDTQYF
13	-	TRBV2	-	TRBJ2-5	TGTGCCAGCAGTCCCGAGGGTGGGGAGACCCAGTACTTC	CASSPEGGETQYF
13	-	TRBV5-1	TRBD1	TRBJ1-1	TGCGCCAGCAGCTCTGGACAGGACACTGAAGCTTTCTTT	CASSSGQDTEAFF
14	-	TRBV6-6	-	TRBJ2-7	TGTGCCAGCAGTCCTTTGCTGGGGCGAGGCGAGCAGTACTTC	CASSPLLGRGEQYF
17	-	TRBV5-5	-	TRBJ2-7	TGTGCCAGCAGCTTGGCCCCGGCGGGGAGAATAGCCTACGAGCAGTACTTC	CASSLAPAGRIAYEQYF
15	-	TRBV4-3	-	TRBJ1-1	TGCGCCAGCAGCCAAGGGTGGGGGGTTCTCACTGAAGCTTTCTTT	CASSQGWGVLTEAFF
16	once	TRBV6-2/TRBV6-3	TRBD2	TRBJ2-7	TGTGCCAGCAGTTGGACTAGCGGGGAGACTTCCTACGAGCAGTACTTC	CASSWTSGETSYEQYF
15	-	TRBV2	TRBD1	TRBJ1-4	TGTGCCAGCAACAGAAGGACAGGGGGCGAAGAAAAACTGTTTTTT	CASNRRTGGEEKLFF
15	-	TRBV6-6	-	TRBJ2-7	TGTGCCAGCATTATTTACACTAGGTTAGCCTACGAGCAGTACTTC	CASIIYTRLAYEQYF
17	once	TRBV18	TRBD1	TRBJ1-1	TGTGCCAGCTCACAAAGACGGGGGACAGGGGAGGACACTGAAGCTTTCTTT	CASSQRRGTGEDTEAFF
16	-	TRBV6-1	-	TRBJ1-5	TGTGCCAGCAGTGAAAAAAGGGGCTGGGGCAATCAGCCCCAGCATTTT	CASSEKRGWGNQPQHF
17	-	TRBV5-1	TRBD2	TRBJ2-1	TGCGCCAGCAGCTCACCCTCCGGGACTAGATTTTCCAATGAGCAGTTCTTC	CASSSPSGTRFSNEQFF
17	-	TRBV21-1	-	TRBJ2-5	TGTGCCAGCAGCAAAGTTCGGGACAGGGCTTCTCAAGAGACCCAGTACTTC	CASSKVRDRASQETQYF
14	-	TRBV10-1	TRBD1	TRBJ2-7	TGCGCCAGCAGTGAAGGGACAGGCGGCTACGAGCAGTACTTC	CASSEGTGGYEQYF
15	-	TRBV11-3	TRBD2	TRBJ2-5	TGTGCCAGCAGCTCGGGACTAGCGGAGCAAGAGACCCAGTACTTC	CASSSGLAEQETQYF
19	-	TRBV27	TRBD1	TRBJ2-6	TGTGCCAGCAGTACGCGACCGGGACAGGGCAACTCTGGGGCCAACGTCCTGACTTTC	CASSTRPGQGNSGANVLTF